This is a list of T cell receptor beta chains from one sample in a study of T cell changes during pregnancy in multiple sclerosis. The protocol was immunoSEQ multiplex PCR, while the TCRdb copy is restricted to in-frame clones and leaves out a portion. The profile shows approximately 110,000 clones, more than 85% of them singletons. The material was peripheral blood, obtained after pregnancy. The receptor source for this set is a female donor with multiple sclerosis, enrolled in a pregnancy study. Both conserved end residues are part of each CDR3. The D gene is left open where the match is weak. The size entry is marked missing in some rows and otherwise reads once, few, many or a size class.

>NA|TRBV5-1|TRBJ2-1|TRBD2
TGCGCCAGCAGCAGACTAGCGGGGGCAAAGAATGAGCAGTTCTTC
CASSRLAGAKNEQFF
>few|TRBV11-3|TRBJ1-1|NA
TGTGCCAGCAGCTTAATGAGGGATACTGAAGCTTTCTTT
CASSLMRDTEAFF
>NA|TRBV30|TRBJ1-1|TRBD1
TGTGCCTGGAGTGCATCAGGACAGGAGATGAACACTGAAGCTTTCTTT
CAWSASGQEMNTEAFF
>NA|TRBV6-6|TRBJ1-1|NA
TGTGCCAGCAGTCCCATCCCCGAGTCTGGCACTGAAGCTTTCTTT
CASSPIPESGTEAFF
>NA|TRBV19|TRBJ2-3|NA
TGTGCCAGTAGCCCAGAGGGGGAGGATACGCAGTATTTT
CASSPEGEDTQYF
>NA|TRBV13|TRBJ1-2|TRBD1
TGTGCCAGCAGCTTAGGCCTTAGGACGGGGACAGAAAACTATGGCTACACCTTC
CASSLGLRTGTENYGYTF
>NA|TRBV7-3|TRBJ2-3|NA
TGTGCCAGCAGCTTAAGAGGCCAAGGGGTAGATACGCAGTATTTT
CASSLRGQGVDTQYF
>once|TRBV19|TRBJ2-7|TRBD2
TGTGCCAGTAGTATAGTAGCGGGAGGCGAGCAGTACTTC
CASSIVAGGEQYF
>few|TRBV2|TRBJ2-7|TRBD2
TGTGCCAGCAGGGCGACTAGCGGGGTGCCCCTCGGCGAGCAGTACTTC
CASRATSGVPLGEQYF
>NA|TRBV14|TRBJ1-4|NA
TGTGCCAGCAGCCCCTGGGCCTTTGGTGAAAAACTGTTTTTT
CASSPWAFGEKLFF
>few|TRBV15|TRBJ1-6|NA
TGTGCCACTTCCCTGCGACAGGTTAATTCACCCCTCCACTTT
CATSLRQVNSPLHF
>NA|TRBV25-1|TRBJ1-1|NA
TGTGCCAGCAGTGAATGGGGAGGGGGGGAAGCTTTCTTT
CASSEWGGGEAFF
>once|TRBV6-5|TRBJ2-7|NA
TGTGCCAGCAGTTACGGAGGTGAATCCTACGAGCAGTACTTC
CASSYGGESYEQYF
>few|TRBV6-5|TRBJ1-5|TRBD1
TGTGCCAGCAGGGGACAGGGCAATCAGCCCCAGCATTTT
CASRGQGNQPQHF
>NA|TRBV5-1|TRBJ1-3|NA
TGCGCCAGCAGCTCCTGGGGCACTGGAAACACCATATATTTT
CASSSWGTGNTIYF
>NA|TRBV4-2|TRBJ2-3|NA
TGTGCCAGCAGCCAAGGAGGTCGGCTTAGCACAGATACGCAGTATTTT
CASSQGGRLSTDTQYF
>NA|TRBV6-5|TRBJ1-1|TRBD1
TGTGCCAGCAGTTACCTAGACAGGGGGGGTACTGAAGCTTTCTTT
CASSYLDRGGTEAFF
>once|TRBV4-1|TRBJ2-4|NA
TGCGCCAGCAGCCAAGATCTTGGGGGGATTCAGTACTTC
CASSQDLGGIQYF
>NA|TRBV27|TRBJ2-1|NA
TGTGCCAGCAGTTCCCTGGGGAGTTACAATGAGCAGTTCTTC
CASSSLGSYNEQFF
>NA|TRBV7-9|TRBJ2-1|TRBD2
TGTGCCAGCAGCTTAGGTGTTAGCGGGGCTAATGAGCAGTTCTTC
CASSLGVSGANEQFF
>NA|TRBV2|TRBJ1-2|TRBD1
TGTGCCAGCAGCGAGGACAGGGTCTTCGGCTACACCTTC
CASSEDRVFGYTF
>NA|TRBV9|TRBJ2-2|NA
TGTGCCAGCAGTGCCGGGTCGGGGGAGCTGTTTTTT
CASSAGSGELFF
>once|TRBV9|TRBJ2-4|NA
TGTGCCAGCAGCGTAGAGGCGGAGCCCATAGCCAAAAACATTCAGTACTTC
CASSVEAEPIAKNIQYF
>NA|TRBV4-1|TRBJ2-3|NA
TGCGCCAGCAGCCAAGCGCTCGGGGTTGGCACAGATACGCAGTATTTT
CASSQALGVGTDTQYF
>NA|TRBV6-5|TRBJ1-1|NA
TGTGCCAGCAGTCGGGGGAACACTGAAGCTTTCTTT
CASSRGNTEAFF
>once|TRBV9|TRBJ2-7|NA
TGTGCCAGCAGCGTAGGTGTCTACTCCTACGAGCAGTACTTC
CASSVGVYSYEQYF
>NA|TRBV7-6|TRBJ2-5|NA
TGTGCCAGCAGCTTAGGAAGGGGTGCTAAGACCCAGTACTTC
CASSLGRGAKTQYF
>NA|TRBV18|TRBJ2-5|TRBD2
TGTGCCAGCTCACCACTAACTAGCGGGGGCCTGGTTGAGACCCAGTACTTC
CASSPLTSGGLVETQYF
>once|TRBV5-1|TRBJ2-7|TRBD2
TGCGCCAGCAGCACGAGCGGGGGGCCTGGGTACGAGCAGTACTTC
CASSTSGGPGYEQYF
>NA|TRBV6-1|TRBJ1-1|TRBD1
TGTGCCAGCAGTGAAGCGGCGAATAAGGGGGCTTGGATTGAAGCTTTCTTT
CASSEAANKGAWIEAFF
>NA|TRBV6-1|TRBJ2-5|NA
TGTGCCAGCAGCGTACTCCCACCCCGAGAGACCCAGTACTTC
CASSVLPPRETQYF
>NA|TRBV13|TRBJ2-1|TRBD2
TGTGCCAGCAGCCCGCCGGGACTAGCGGGGGCAAACAATGAGCAGTTCTTC
CASSPPGLAGANNEQFF
>NA|TRBV6-6|TRBJ2-4|TRBD2
TGTGCCAGCAGCCCGGGGGGGGCCAAAAACATTCAGTACTTC
CASSPGGAKNIQYF
>NA|TRBV4-1|TRBJ1-1|TRBD1
TGCGCCAGCAGCCAGGATTCAGGGGACAGTGAAGCTTTCTTT
CASSQDSGDSEAFF
>NA|TRBV4-1|TRBJ1-5|TRBD1
TGCGCCAGCAGCGTCGGGCAGGGGGGCCAGCCCCAGCATTTT
CASSVGQGGQPQHF
>NA|TRBV6-1|TRBJ1-5|TRBD1
TGTGCCAGCAGTACAGAGGGACAGCTTAATCAGCCCCAGCATTTT
CASSTEGQLNQPQHF
>NA|TRBV5-6|TRBJ1-2|TRBD1
TGTGCCAGCAGCTTTATGACAGGGGACTATGGCTACACCTTC
CASSFMTGDYGYTF
>NA|TRBV27|TRBJ1-6|TRBD1
TGTGCCAGCAGTGCGTCAACAGGGGACGGGCCCCTCCACTTT
CASSASTGDGPLHF
>once|TRBV4-1|TRBJ1-6|NA
TGCGCCAGCAGTAACAGGGAAGTTTCCTATAATTCACCCCTCCACTTT
CASSNREVSYNSPLHF
>NA|TRBV6-1|TRBJ2-5|NA
TGTGCCAGCAGTGAAGCGGCCAAGTACTTC
CASSEAAKYF
>NA|TRBV9|TRBJ1-6|NA
TGTGCCAGCAGCGGACAGCCCGACCCCTATAATTCACCCCTCCACTTT
CASSGQPDPYNSPLHF
>NA|TRBV6-5|TRBJ1-1|NA
TGTGCCAGCACCTTTGAAGGGAGTTACACTGAAGCTTTCTTT
CASTFEGSYTEAFF
>NA|TRBV9|TRBJ2-3|TRBD2
TGTGCCAGCAGGGACCTTACTAGCGGTTCAGATACGCAGTATTTT
CASRDLTSGSDTQYF
>NA|TRBV10-3|TRBJ2-3|NA
TGTGCCATCAGTGAGTCGATGGGGAGGACCACAGATACGCAGTATTTT
CAISESMGRTTDTQYF
>NA|TRBV14|TRBJ1-1|NA
TGTGCCAGCAGCCAAGATCGGGGGTGGAACACTGAAGCTTTCTTT
CASSQDRGWNTEAFF
>NA|TRBV2|TRBJ1-6|TRBD1
TGTGCCAGCAGTGAAGCGGGACAGCATAATTCACCCCTCCACTTT
CASSEAGQHNSPLHF
>once|TRBV7-2|TRBJ2-7|NA
TGTGCCAGCAGCTTAGAGCCCACCTCCTACGAGCAGTACTTC
CASSLEPTSYEQYF